A single sample gave rise to the 20 T cell receptor beta chains below, sequenced in a study of shared clonotypes between healthy human individuals. The data were produced by immunoSEQ multiplex PCR, yet TCRdb's version contains in-frame clones alone and is incomplete. The sample gives around 700,000 clones, less than 80% of which show up once; about 1.7% is in the top ten. Sequenced material: memory CD4+ T cells sorted from blood. Documented subset: CD45RA-negative fraction. These receptors originate from a woman in her 30s in good health.

This chain connects TRBV6-1 to TRBJ1-2; 12 nucleotides align to TRBD1. The junction had 8 bases not matched to a gene; V was cut back by 5 bases and J by 7 bases. The CDR3 sequence is 15 residues long. CDR1 is MNHNS, CDR2 SASEGT, per germline. The CDR3, as DNA: TGTGCCAGCAGTACACCGGGACAGGGGGCATTTGGCTACACCTTC. It is translated as CASSTPGQGAFGYTF.

The DNA for the CDR3 is TGTGCCAGCGTTACAGGGTCCGGGGAAAAACTGTTTTTT. Amino acid sequence: CASVTGSGEKLFF. The chain combines TRBV28 with TRBJ1-4, with a tentative D call TRBD1 (6 bases). CDR3 length: 13 amino acids. Trimming stripped 8 bases from V and 8 bases from J, with 15 bases between. CDR1 is MDHEN and CDR2 is SYDVKM in the germline V gene.

This clone appeared a single time. The chain uses TRBV5-4 and TRBJ2-7; 7 bases agree with TRBD2. There are 15 residues in the CDR3. With 1 base clipped from V and 6 bases from J, the junction kept 10 bases outside the gene matches. The germline V gene has CDR1 SGHNT and CDR2 YYREEE (reference sequence). CDR3 DNA: TGTGCCAGCAGCTTGTATGGGCTAGCGGCTACCGAGCAGTACTTC. It codes for CASSLYGLAATEQYF. The full variable domain, rest sourced from reference TRBV5-4 and TRBJ2-7, is ETGVTQSPTHLIKTRGQQVTLRCSSQSGHNTVSWYQQALGQGPQFIFQYYREEENGRGNFPPRFSGLQFPNYSSELNVNALELDDSALYLCASSLYGLAATEQYFGPGTRLTVT.

J is TRBJ1-1 and V is TRBV6-6; no clear D. CDR3 size: 13 residues. From germline, CDR1 is MNHNY and CDR2 SVGAGI (reference sequence). The ends were cut back, 6 bases at V and 8 bases at J, with 16 bases in the middle. The chain's CDR3 is CASSDGTPPEAFF. The DNA for the CDR3 is TGTGCCAGCAGCGACGGCACCCCTCCGGAAGCTTTCTTT.

The rearrangement joins TRBV2 to TRBJ2-7, with a weak D call TRBD1 (5 bases). This CDR3 has 14 amino acids. The V gene's germline CDR1 is SNHLY and CDR2 FYNNEI. Trimming removed 0 bases from V and 4 bases from J, with 10 bases in between. The CDR3 DNA reads TGTGCCAGCAGTGAAGCGCAGGGCGGATACGAGCAGTACTTC. Its translation is CASSEAQGGYEQYF.

This chain links TRBV6-6 with TRBJ1-2, with 8 bases that match TRBD1. J lost 8 bases, V lost 5 bases, and 10 bases had no gene match. Looked up from germline, CDR1 is MNHNY and CDR2 is SVGAGI (reference sequence). This CDR3 is 14 amino acids long. The CDR3 spells CASSSPQGASGYTF. CDR3 bases: TGTGCCAGCAGTAGCCCTCAGGGGGCATCAGGCTACACCTTC.

This clone was seen just once. This chain uses TRBV29-1 with TRBJ1-2, with D unclear. Germline CDR1 SQVTM, CDR2 ANQGSEA. This CDR3 is built from 15 residues. Trimming took off 5 bases at V and 4 bases at J, with 20 bases between the two ends. The CDR3 DNA follows: TGCAGCGTTCAGACACTTTCCTCCCTAGGCTATGGCTACACCTTC. It yields the protein CSVQTLSSLGYGYTF.

The chain carries TRBV28 and TRBJ2-3, with 10 bases lining up with TRBD1. Unmatched junction bases numbered 5, after V lost 5 bases and J lost 3 bases. The CDR3 spans 15 residues. CDR1 is MDHEN, CDR2 SYDVKM, per germline. In DNA form, the CDR3 reads TGTGCCAGCAGTATCATGGGACAGGGGACAGATACGCAGTATTTT. This codes for CASSIMGQGTDTQYF.

The genes are TRBV5-6 and TRBJ1-2, with a tentative D call TRBD1 (5 bases). Germline loops: CDR1 SGHDT, CDR2 YYEEEE. The ends were cut back, 4 bases at V and 3 bases at J, with 16 bases in the middle. This CDR3 has 15 residues. The DNA of the CDR3 is TGTGCCAGCAGCCCATCCCCTGGGGCTGACTATGGCTACACCTTC. This codes for CASSPSPGADYGYTF.

There are many counts of this clone. The chain couples TRBV19 to TRBJ1-1, with 11 bases fitting TRBD1. V was clipped by 7 bases and J by 4 bases; unmatched bases: 8. Germline CDR1 reads LNHDA; CDR2 reads SQIVND (reference sequence). The CDR3 covers 15 residues. The CDR3 reads CASIAGTGGFTEAFF. In DNA, the CDR3 is TGTGCCAGTATCGCCGGGACAGGGGGTTTCACTGAAGCTTTCTTT. Looking up the rest from reference TRBV19 and TRBJ1-1 gives the full variable domain: DGGITQSPKYLFRKEGQNVTLSCEQNLNHDAMYWYRQDPGQGLRLIYYSQIVNDFQKGDIAEGYSVSREKKESFPLTVTSAQKNPTAFYLCASIAGTGGFTEAFFGQGTRLTVV.

This clone was recorded once. The chain couples TRBV28 to TRBJ2-7; no clear D. The CDR3 spans 14 residues. CDR1 is MDHEN and CDR2 is SYDVKM in the germline V gene. Trimming removed 4 bases at V and 0 bases at J, with 10 bases between. CDR3 coding DNA: TGTGCCAGCAGTTCCGCAGACATCTCCTACGAGCAGTACTTC. Protein: CASSSADISYEQYF.

This chain joins TRBV28 and TRBJ1-2; TRBD1 aligns across 7 bases. The CDR3 is 15 residues long. CDR1 and CDR2 from the germline V gene are MDHEN and SYDVKM. With 6 bases clipped from V and 4 bases from J, the junction kept 11 bases outside the gene matches. CDR3 in DNA: TGTGCCAGCAGACGACAGGGAGCCTTCCTCTATGGCTACACCTTC. Amino acid sequence: CASRRQGAFLYGYTF.

At least ten counts were recorded for this clone. The rearrangement links TRBV4-1 to TRBJ2-7; 10 bases line up with TRBD2. The CDR3 has 20 residues. Germline CDR1 reads MGHRA; CDR2 reads YSYEKL. After removal of 4 bases from V and 2 bases from J, the junction contained 20 bases not matched to a gene. In nucleotides, the CDR3 is TGCGCCAGCAGCCCGGGAGGAAAGTTGTCTAGCGGGAGACCCACCTACGAGCAGTACTTC. Its translation: CASSPGGKLSSGRPTYEQYF.

V is TRBV6-6 and J is TRBJ1-4; D gene unclear. There are 16 residues in the CDR3. Germline values: CDR1 MNHNY, CDR2 SVGAGI (reference sequence). V dropped 3 bases and J dropped 5 bases, with 16 bases sitting between them. The CDR3 protein is CASSYFRSVGNEKLFF. The CDR3 DNA reads as TGTGCCAGCAGTTATTTCAGGAGCGTCGGAAATGAAAAACTGTTTTTT.

V usage is TRBV14 and J usage is TRBJ2-7; TRBD2 matches at 14 bases. The CDR3 loop spans 15 amino acids. CDR1 is SGHDN and CDR2 is FVKESK in the germline V gene. Trimming took 3 bases from V and 6 from J; bases not matched to a gene: 4. The CDR3 is CASSQGLAGVSEQYF. CDR3 DNA sequence: TGTGCCAGCAGCCAGGGACTAGCGGGAGTATCCGAGCAGTACTTC.

This clone was seen a few times. This sequence joins TRBV2 and TRBJ1-2; 8 bases map to TRBD1. Trimming took 2 bases from V and 4 from J; bases not matched to a gene: 6. This CDR3 contains 15 residues. In germline, CDR1 is SNHLY, CDR2 FYNNEI. The CDR3 bases are TGTGCCAGCAGTGAAAGCAGGGGGCGAAGCTATGGCTACACCTTC. This sequence encodes CASSESRGRSYGYTF.

This chain connects TRBV19 to TRBJ1-5; possible D gene TRBD1, 5 bases. In germline, CDR1 is LNHDA, CDR2 SQIVND (reference sequence). V was pared by 9 bases and J by 7 bases, with 19 bases between. This CDR3 region has 14 residues. The CDR3 region has the DNA TGTGCCAGCAAACGGGCAGGGTCGGGCCAGCCCCAGCATTTT. It encodes CASKRAGSGQPQHF.

This clone was observed many times. The chain joins TRBV11-2 to TRBJ2-7; D may be TRBD2 (5 bases). This CDR3 region has 15 residues. Trimming shortened V by 3 bases and J by 3 bases, and 15 bases separated the two germline ends. CDR1 and CDR2 (germline): SGHAT, FQNNGV. The CDR3 DNA reads as TGTGCCAGCAGCTTTCCCGGCACGGGGTTCTACGAGCAGTACTTC. It codes for CASSFPGTGFYEQYF.

The chain couples TRBV28 to TRBJ2-5; 8 bases match TRBD2. V lost 5 bases to trimming and J lost 5 bases; unmatched junction nucleotides: 7. The CDR3 has 14 residues. The germline V gene has CDR1 MDHEN and CDR2 SYDVKM. The chain's CDR3 is CASSRGGPSETQYF. The CDR3 coding sequence is TGTGCCAGCAGTCGGGGGGGGCCTTCTGAGACCCAGTACTTC.

This clone was recorded only once. The CDR3 loop reads CASSLVGGGQPQHF. For the CDR3, the DNA is TGTGCCAGCAGCTTAGTAGGGGGCGGTCAGCCCCAGCATTTT. The chain couples TRBV11-2 to TRBJ1-5; 7 nucleotides agree with TRBD1. The CDR3 covers 14 residues. V lost 1 base to trimming and J lost 6 bases; unmatched junction nucleotides: 3. Germline values: CDR1 SGHAT, CDR2 FQNNGV.